A single sample gave rise to the 9 T cell receptor beta chains below, sequenced in a study of T cell responses to AZD1222 COVID-19 vaccine. Assay used: immunoSEQ multiplex PCR; TCRdb lists only in-frame clones, some missing. The table records about 120,000 clones, around nine tenths of them present only once. Material: peripheral blood, obtained on day 0 of AZD1222 vaccination. Source of these receptors: an adult in good health.

CDR3 amino acids: CASSPLGGGGDNEQFF. In DNA, the CDR3 is TGTGCCAGCAGCCCCTTAGGGGGAGGGGGAGACAATGAGCAGTTCTTC. V is TRBV14 and J is TRBJ2-1; weak D call: TRBD2 (7 bases). CDR3 length equals 16 residues. V gave up 4 bases and J gave up 5 bases, with 18 bases separating them. Looked up from germline, CDR1 is SGHDN and CDR2 is FVKESK.

Turning to this clone: Other DNA sequences in this sample translate to the same CDR3. CDR3 in amino acids: CASSVGMNTEAFF. CDR3 bases: TGTGCCAGCAGCGTCGGGATGAACACTGAAGCTTTCTTT. This rearrangement joins TRBV9 to TRBJ1-1; D is unresolved. The germline V gene encodes CDR1 SGDLS and CDR2 YYNGEE. V was shortened by 2 bases and J by 0 bases, with 5 bases between the two germline ends. The CDR3 consists of 13 residues. The whole variable domain, filled in from reference TRBV9 and TRBJ1-1, reads DSGVTQTPKHLITATGQRVTLRCSPRSGDLSVYWYQQSLDQGLQFLIQYYNGEERAKGNILERFSAQQFPDLHSELNLSSLELGDSALYFCASSVGMNTEAFFGQGTRLTVV.

The rearrangement uses TRBV24-1 and TRBJ2-1; TRBD1 is a possible D gene (6 bases). The V gene lost 0 bases and the J gene lost 0 bases, with 11 bases spanning the gap. CDR3 size: 17 residues. Per germline, CDR1 KGHDR and CDR2 SFDVKD. CDR3 DNA sequence: TGTGCCACCAGTGATTTGGGGGGCGAAAGCTCCTACAATGAGCAGTTCTTC. This gives the protein CATSDLGGESSYNEQFF.

The chain employs TRBV28 and TRBJ1-5, with 7 bases aligning to TRBD1. J was trimmed by 6 bases and V by 7 bases; bases with no gene match: 9. CDR3 length equals 14 residues. Per the germline V gene, CDR1 is MDHEN and CDR2 is SYDVKM. The CDR3 reads CASITGVVGQPQHF. The CDR3 region has the DNA TGTGCCAGCATTACAGGGGTCGTAGGTCAGCCCCAGCATTTT.

The V and J genes are TRBV11-2 and TRBJ2-5; 14 nucleotides agree with TRBD2. This CDR3 region has 15 residues. V was pared by 5 bases and J by 3 bases, with 2 bases of the junction left unmatched. The germline CDR1 and CDR2 sequences are SGHAT and FQNNGV. CDR3 residues: CASSGGLAGEETQYF. CDR3 in DNA: TGTGCCAGCAGCGGGGGACTAGCGGGAGAAGAGACCCAGTACTTC.

The gene calls are TRBV28 and TRBJ1-5; D unresolved. This CDR3 region has 12 residues. Per the germline V gene, CDR1 is MDHEN and CDR2 is SYDVKM. Deletions cut 6 bases from V and 4 bases from J, with 7 bases between. CDR3 in amino acids: CASRPNNQPQHF. The CDR3 DNA follows: TGTGCCAGCAGACCTAATAATCAGCCCCAGCATTTT.

This chain's CDR3 is CASSLTSDTHGYTF. CDR3 DNA sequence: TGTGCCAGCAGCTTAACTTCGGACACCCATGGCTACACCTTC. The chain joins TRBV7-3 to TRBJ1-2; D is perhaps TRBD1 (5 bases). CDR3 length: 14 amino acids. Looked up from germline, CDR1 is SGHTA and CDR2 is FQGTGA. Trimming removed 0 bases at V and 6 bases at J, with 11 bases between.

The chain joins TRBV2 to TRBJ1-5; D is unclear. The CDR3 loop spans 14 amino acids. Germline assignment: CDR1 SNHLY and CDR2 FYNNEI. V was pared by 3 bases and J by 2 bases, with 8 bases between. The CDR3 sequence is CASSDLGGNQPQHF. The DNA of the CDR3 is TGTGCCAGCAGTGACCTGGGAGGCAATCAGCCCCAGCATTTT.

The gene calls are TRBV5-1 and TRBJ2-4; perhaps TRBD1 as D (6 bases). The germline V gene has CDR1 SGHRS and CDR2 YFSETQ. Trimming left V 6 bases short and J 0 bases short, with 10 bases between. The CDR3 has 14 amino acids. CDR3 in DNA: TGCGCCAGCAAACAGGGTCTAGCCAAAAACATTCAGTACTTC. Its translation is CASKQGLAKNIQYF.